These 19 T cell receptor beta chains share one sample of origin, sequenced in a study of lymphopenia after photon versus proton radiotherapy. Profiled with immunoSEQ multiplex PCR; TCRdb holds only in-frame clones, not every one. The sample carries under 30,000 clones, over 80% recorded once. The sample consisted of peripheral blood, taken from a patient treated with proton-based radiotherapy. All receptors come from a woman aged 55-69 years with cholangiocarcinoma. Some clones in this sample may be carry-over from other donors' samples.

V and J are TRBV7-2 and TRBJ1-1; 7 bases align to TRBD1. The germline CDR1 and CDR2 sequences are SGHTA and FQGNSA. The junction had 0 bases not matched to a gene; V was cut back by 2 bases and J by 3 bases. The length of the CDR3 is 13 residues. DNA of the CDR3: TGTGCCAGCAGCTTAACAGGGGACACTGAAGCTTTCTTT. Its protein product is CASSLTGDTEAFF. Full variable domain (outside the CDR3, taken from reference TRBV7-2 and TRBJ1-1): GAGVSQSPSNKVTEKGKDVELRCDPISGHTALYWYRQSLGQGLEFLIYFQGNSAPDKSGLPSDRFSAERTGGSVSTLTIQRTQQEDSAVYLCASSLTGDTEAFFGQGTRLTVV.

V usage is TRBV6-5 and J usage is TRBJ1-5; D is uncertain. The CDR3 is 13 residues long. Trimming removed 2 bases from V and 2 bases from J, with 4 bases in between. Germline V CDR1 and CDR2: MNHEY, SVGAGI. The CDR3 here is CASSYRGNQPQHF. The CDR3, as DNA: TGTGCCAGCAGTTACCGGGGCAATCAGCCCCAGCATTTT.

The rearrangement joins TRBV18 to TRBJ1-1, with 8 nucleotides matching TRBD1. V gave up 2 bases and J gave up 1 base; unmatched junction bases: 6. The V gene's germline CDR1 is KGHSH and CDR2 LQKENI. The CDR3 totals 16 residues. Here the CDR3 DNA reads TGTGCCAGCTCACCAGGGCAGGGGGCCCCGAACACTGAAGCTTTCTTT. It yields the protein CASSPGQGAPNTEAFF.

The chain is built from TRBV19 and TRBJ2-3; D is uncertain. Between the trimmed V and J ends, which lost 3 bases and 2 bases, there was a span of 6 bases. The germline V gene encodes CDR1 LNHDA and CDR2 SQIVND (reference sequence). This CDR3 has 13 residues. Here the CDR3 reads CASSIEDTDTQYF. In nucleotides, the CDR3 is TGTGCCAGTAGTATTGAGGACACAGATACGCAGTATTTT.

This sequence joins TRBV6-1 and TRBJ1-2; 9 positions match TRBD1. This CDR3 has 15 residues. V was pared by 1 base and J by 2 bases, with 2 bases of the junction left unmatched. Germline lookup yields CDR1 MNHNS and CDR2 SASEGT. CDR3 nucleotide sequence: TGTGCCAGCAGTGAAGTAGGACAGGGGAACTATGGCTACACCTTC. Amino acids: CASSEVGQGNYGYTF.

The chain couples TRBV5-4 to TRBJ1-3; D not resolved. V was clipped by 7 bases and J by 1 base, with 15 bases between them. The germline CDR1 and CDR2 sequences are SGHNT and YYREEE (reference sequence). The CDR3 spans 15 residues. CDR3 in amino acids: CASRPGVASGNTIYF. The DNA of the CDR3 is TGTGCCAGCCGCCCCGGGGTCGCGTCTGGAAACACCATATATTTT.

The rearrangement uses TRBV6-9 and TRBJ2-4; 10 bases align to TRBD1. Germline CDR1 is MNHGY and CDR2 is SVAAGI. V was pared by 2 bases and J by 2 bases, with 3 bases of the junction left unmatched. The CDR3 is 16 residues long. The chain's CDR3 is CASSYGTGVSKNIQYF. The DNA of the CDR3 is TGTGCCAGCAGTTATGGGACAGGGGTTTCCAAAAACATTCAGTACTTC.

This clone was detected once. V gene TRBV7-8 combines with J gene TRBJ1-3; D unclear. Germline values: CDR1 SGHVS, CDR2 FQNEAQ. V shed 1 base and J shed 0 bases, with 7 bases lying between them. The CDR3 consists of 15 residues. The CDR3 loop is CASSLVGYSGNTIYF. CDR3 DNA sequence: TGTGCCAGCAGCTTAGTCGGCTACTCTGGAAACACCATATATTTT.

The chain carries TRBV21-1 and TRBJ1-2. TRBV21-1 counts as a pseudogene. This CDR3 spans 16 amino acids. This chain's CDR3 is CATSERGGQPNYGYTF. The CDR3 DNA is TGTGCCACCTCTGAACGGGGGGGACAACCCAACTATGGCTACACCTTC.

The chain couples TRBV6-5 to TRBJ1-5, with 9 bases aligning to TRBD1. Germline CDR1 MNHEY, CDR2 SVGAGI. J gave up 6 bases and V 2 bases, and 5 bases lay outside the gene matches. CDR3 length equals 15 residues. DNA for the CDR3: TGTGCCAGCAGTTACGGACAGGGGAAGGGTCAGCCCCAGCATTTT. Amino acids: CASSYGQGKGQPQHF.

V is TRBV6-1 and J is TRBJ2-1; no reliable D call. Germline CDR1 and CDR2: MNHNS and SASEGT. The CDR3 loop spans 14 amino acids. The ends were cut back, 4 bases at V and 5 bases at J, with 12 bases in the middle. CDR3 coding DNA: TGTGCCAGCAGTGGGGCAGAGTTCCACAATGAGCAGTTCTTC. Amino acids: CASSGAEFHNEQFF.

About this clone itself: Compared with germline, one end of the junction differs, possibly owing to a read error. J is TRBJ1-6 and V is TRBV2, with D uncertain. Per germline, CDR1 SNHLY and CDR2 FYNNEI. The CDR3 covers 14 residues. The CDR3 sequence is CATSVRGLGSPLHF. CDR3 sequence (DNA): TGTGCCACCAGTGTGAGAGGGCTAGGTTCACCCCTCCACTTT.

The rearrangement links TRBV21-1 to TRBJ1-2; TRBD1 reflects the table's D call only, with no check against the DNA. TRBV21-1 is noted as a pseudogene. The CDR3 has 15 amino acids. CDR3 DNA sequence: TGTGCCAGCAGCAACCTGGGACAGCTCCCGTGGGGCTACACCTTC. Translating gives CASSNLGQLPWGYTF.

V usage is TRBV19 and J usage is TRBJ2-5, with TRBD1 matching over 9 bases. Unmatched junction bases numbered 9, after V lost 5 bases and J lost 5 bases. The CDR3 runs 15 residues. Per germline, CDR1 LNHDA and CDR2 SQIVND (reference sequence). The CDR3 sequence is CASSPDRGVGETQYF. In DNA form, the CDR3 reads TGTGCCAGTAGTCCGGACAGGGGAGTCGGGGAGACCCAGTACTTC.

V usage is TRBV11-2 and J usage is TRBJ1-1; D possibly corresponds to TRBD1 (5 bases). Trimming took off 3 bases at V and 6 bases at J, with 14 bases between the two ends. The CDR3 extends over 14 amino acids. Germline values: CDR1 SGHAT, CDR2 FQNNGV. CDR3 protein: CASSFHGTAAEAFF. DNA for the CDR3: TGTGCCAGCAGCTTTCACGGGACTGCCGCTGAAGCTTTCTTT.

For the CDR3, the DNA is TGTGCCAGCAGCTTATTGACAGTCTCTGGAAACACCATATATTTT. Amino acids: CASSLLTVSGNTIYF. The chain is built from TRBV11-2 and TRBJ1-3, with D possibly matching TRBD1 (5 bases). This CDR3 comprises 15 residues. Germline CDR1 is SGHAT and CDR2 is FQNNGV. V was clipped by 2 bases and J by 0 bases, with 8 bases between them.

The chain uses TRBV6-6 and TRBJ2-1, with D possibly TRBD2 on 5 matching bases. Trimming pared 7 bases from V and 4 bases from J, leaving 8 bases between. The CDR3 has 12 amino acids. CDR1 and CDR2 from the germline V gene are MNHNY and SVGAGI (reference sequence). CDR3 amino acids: CASNGEYNEQFF. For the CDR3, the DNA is TGTGCCAGCAACGGGGAGTACAATGAGCAGTTCTTC.

The CDR3 DNA follows: TGTGCCAGCAGTCCCCAGGGTTTCTCTGGAAACACCATATATTTT. Translation gives CASSPQGFSGNTIYF. The chain combines TRBV2 with TRBJ1-3; D possibly corresponds to TRBD1 (5 bases). V gave up 5 bases and J gave up 0 bases, with 11 bases separating them. This CDR3 has 15 residues. Looked up from germline, CDR1 is SNHLY and CDR2 is FYNNEI.

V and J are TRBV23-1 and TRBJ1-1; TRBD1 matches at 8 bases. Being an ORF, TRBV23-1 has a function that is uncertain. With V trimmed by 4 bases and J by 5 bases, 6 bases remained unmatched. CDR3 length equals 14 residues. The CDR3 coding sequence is TGCGCCAGCAGTCCCGGGACAGGCGGGACTGAAGCTTTCTTT. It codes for CASSPGTGGTEAFF.